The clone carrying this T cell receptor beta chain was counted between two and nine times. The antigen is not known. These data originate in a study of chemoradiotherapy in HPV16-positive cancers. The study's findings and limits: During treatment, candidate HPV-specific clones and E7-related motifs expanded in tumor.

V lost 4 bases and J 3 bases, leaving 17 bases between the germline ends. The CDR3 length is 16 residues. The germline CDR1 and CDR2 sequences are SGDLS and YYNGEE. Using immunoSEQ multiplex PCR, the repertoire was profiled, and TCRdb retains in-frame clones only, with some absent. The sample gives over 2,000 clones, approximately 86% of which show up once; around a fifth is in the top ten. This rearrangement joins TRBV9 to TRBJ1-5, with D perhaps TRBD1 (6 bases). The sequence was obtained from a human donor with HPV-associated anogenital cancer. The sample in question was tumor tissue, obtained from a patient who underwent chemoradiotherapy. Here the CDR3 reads CASSSDAGVYNQPQHF. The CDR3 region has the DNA TGTGCCAGCAGCTCAGATGCAGGGGTGTACAATCAGCCCCAGCATTTT.